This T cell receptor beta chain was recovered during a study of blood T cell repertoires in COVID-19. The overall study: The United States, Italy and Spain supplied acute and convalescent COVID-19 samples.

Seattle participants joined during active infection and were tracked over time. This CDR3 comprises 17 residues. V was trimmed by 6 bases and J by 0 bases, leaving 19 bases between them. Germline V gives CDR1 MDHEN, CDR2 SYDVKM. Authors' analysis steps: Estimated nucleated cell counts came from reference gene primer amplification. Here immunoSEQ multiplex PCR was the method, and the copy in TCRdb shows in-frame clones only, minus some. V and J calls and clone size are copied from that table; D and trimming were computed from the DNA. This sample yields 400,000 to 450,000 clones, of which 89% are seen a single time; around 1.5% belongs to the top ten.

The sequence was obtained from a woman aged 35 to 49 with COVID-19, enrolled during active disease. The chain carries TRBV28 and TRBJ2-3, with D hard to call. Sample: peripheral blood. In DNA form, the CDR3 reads TGTGCCAGCAGCTCCGTCGGGTCGGGTAAGAGCACAGATACGCAGTATTTT. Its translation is CASSSVGSGKSTDTQYF.